The 24 T cell receptor beta chains below were found in one sample sequenced in a study of T cell repertoires in cytomegalovirus infection. Their specific antigens are unknown. TCRdb processed the reads anew with MiXCR; each CDR3 protein has one entry. Of approximately 340,000 distinct CDR3 sequences in the sample, about 27% were seen once. The material was cultured PBMCs, obtained from culture after CMV antigen stimulation. The origin of the receptors is a human donor in good health (CMV status not recorded). Some clones in this sample may be carry-over from other donors' samples.

This clonotype was counted a few times. The chain has TRBV7-8 and TRBJ2-6; D possibly matches TRBD1 or TRBD2 (5 bases each). The CDR3 covers 13 residues. The V end was cut by 8 bases, the J end by 4 bases, with 9 bases between. Germline V gene data show CDR1 as SGHVS and CDR2 as FQNEAQ. DNA of the CDR3: TGTGCCAGCGAGGGGCCGGGGGCCAACGTCCTGACTTTC. This encodes CASEGPGANVLTF.

This rearrangement joins TRBV4-1 to TRBJ2-1; D call uncertain. Germline assignment: CDR1 MGHRA and CDR2 YSYEKL. CDR3 length: 14 residues. V gave up 6 bases and J gave up 3 bases, with 12 bases separating them. CDR3 loop: CASREPGYYNEQFF. The CDR3 coding sequence is TGCGCCAGCAGGGAACCGGGCTACTACAATGAGCAGTTCTTC.

This rearrangement joins TRBV20-1 to TRBJ1-2; D might be TRBD1 (5 bases). The CDR3 consists of 15 residues. From germline, CDR1 is DFQATT and CDR2 SNEGSKA (reference sequence). Trimming removed 1 base from V and 2 bases from J, with 14 bases in between. The CDR3: CSARVGEGLNYGYTF. CDR3 coding DNA: TGCAGTGCTAGAGTGGGCGAGGGGCTAAACTATGGCTACACCTTC.

With respect to this clonotype: An end of the junction does not agree with germline; a read error may underlie this. V and J are TRBV27 and TRBJ1-1, with D possibly being TRBD1 (6 bases). The germline V gene encodes CDR1 MNHEY and CDR2 SMNVEV (reference sequence). The CDR3 covers 15 residues. The CDR3 is CGSSLGGGSGTEAFF. The CDR3 DNA follows: TGTGGCAGCAGTTTAGGTGGGGGCAGTGGGACTGAAGCTTTCTTT.

The sample holds a few counts of this clonotype. The CDR3 DNA reads as TGTGCCAGTAGTATGGGGTTATTTAGGGTTAATAATCAGCCCCAGCATTTT. It is translated as CASSMGLFRVNNQPQHF. This chain joins TRBV19 and TRBJ1-5; D is uncertain. Trimming removed 3 bases from V and 4 bases from J, with 19 bases in between. CDR3 size: 17 residues. CDR1 LNHDA and CDR2 SQIVND come from the germline V gene (reference sequence).

The sample holds a few counts of this clonotype. The CDR3 region is CASSQIGIAQYF. CDR3 DNA: TGTGCCAGCAGCCAGATTGGGATTGCGCAGTATTTT. The chain uses TRBV3-1 and TRBJ2-3, with D hard to call. The CDR3 totals 12 residues. CDR1 and CDR2 from the germline V gene are LGHDT and YNNKEL (reference sequence). V was shortened by 3 bases and J by 10 bases, with 11 bases between the two germline ends.

Only a few counts were recorded for this clonotype. The chain couples TRBV20-1 to TRBJ2-4, with D possibly being TRBD2 (6 bases). Looked up from germline, CDR1 is DFQATT and CDR2 is SNEGSKA (reference sequence). V lost 5 bases to trimming and J lost 0 bases, with 14 bases between them. This CDR3 contains 15 residues. The CDR3 DNA follows: TGCAGTGCTCCTATGGCGGGATTAGCCAAAAACATTCAGTACTTC. Translating it yields CSAPMAGLAKNIQYF.

The rearrangement joins TRBV28 to TRBJ2-1; TRBD2 agrees at 14 bases. The germline CDR1 and CDR2 sequences are MDHEN and SYDVKM. V gave up 3 bases and J gave up 7 bases; unmatched junction bases: 8. The CDR3 has 17 amino acids. The CDR3 loop is CASSFLPGTSGRNEQFF. CDR3 bases: TGTGCCAGCAGTTTCCTGCCCGGGACTAGCGGGAGAAATGAGCAGTTCTTC.

Many counts were recorded for this clonotype. The rearrangement links TRBV24-1 to TRBJ2-5; 8 bases line up with TRBD1. The CDR3 consists of 14 residues. Germline V gives CDR1 KGHDR, CDR2 SFDVKD. V was clipped by 3 bases and J by 3 bases; unmatched bases: 2. This chain's CDR3 is CATSDVTGEETQYF. The CDR3 bases are TGTGCCACCAGTGATGTGACAGGGGAAGAGACCCAGTACTTC.

In its sample, this clonotype was seen a few times. The chain links TRBV6-1 to TRBJ1-6, with TRBD1 matching 8 bases. With 5 bases clipped from V and 7 bases from J, the junction kept 4 bases outside the gene matches. The germline V gene has CDR1 MNHNS and CDR2 SASEGT. CDR3 length: 14 residues. This CDR3 is CASSTRQGNSPLHF. CDR3 DNA sequence: TGTGCCAGCAGTACCAGACAGGGGAATTCACCCCTCCACTTT.

The rearrangement joins TRBV20-1 to TRBJ1-2; 11 nucleotides match TRBD1. V dropped 0 bases and J dropped 8; count of bases not matched to a gene: 5. The CDR3 contains 14 residues. Germline CDR1 and CDR2: DFQATT and SNEGSKA (reference sequence). The CDR3 sequence: CSAREGQGVDGYTF. For the CDR3, the DNA is TGCAGTGCTAGAGAGGGACAGGGGGTTGACGGCTACACCTTC.

Many counts were recorded for this clonotype. This chain joins TRBV12-3 or TRBV12-4 and TRBJ1-1, with TRBD1 matching over 8 bases. The ends lost 7 bases at V and 1 base at J; junction bases unmatched: 5. This CDR3 spans 14 amino acids. CDR3 DNA sequence: TGTGCCAGCACTCCGGACAGGGCGAACACTGAAGCTTTCTTT. Translated: CASTPDRANTEAFF.

The V gene is TRBV7-3, the J gene TRBJ2-5, with D uncertain. Germline V gene data show CDR1 as SGHTA and CDR2 as FQGTGA. The CDR3 has 12 amino acids. Between the trimmed V and J ends, which lost 4 bases and 5 bases, there was a span of 8 bases. CDR3 sequence (DNA): TGTGCCAGCAGCTCAGGTTCGGAGACCCAGTACTTC. Its protein product is CASSSGSETQYF.

The sample holds a few counts of this clonotype. The rearrangement uses TRBV4-2 and TRBJ2-3; D may be TRBD1 (6 bases). The V end lost 0 bases, the J end lost 4 bases, and 8 bases lay between the germline ends. The germline V gene has CDR1 LGHNA and CDR2 YNFKEQ. This CDR3 spans 14 amino acids. The CDR3 is CASSQDQGPDTQYF. The CDR3 region has the DNA TGTGCCAGCAGCCAAGATCAGGGGCCAGATACGCAGTATTTT.

In its sample, this clonotype was seen a few times. This rearrangement joins TRBV7-9 to TRBJ1-1; D possibly corresponds to TRBD1 (6 bases). The CDR3 consists of 14 residues. Germline V gene lookup returns CDR1 SEHNR and CDR2 FQNEAQ (reference sequence). Trimming took off 1 base at V and 4 bases at J, with 10 bases between the two ends. The CDR3 nucleotides read TGTGCCAGCAGCTTAGATTCGGGGGCCACTGAAGCTTTCTTT. Residues: CASSLDSGATEAFF.

J is TRBJ1-3 and V is TRBV12-3 or TRBV12-4; D is perhaps TRBD1 (6 bases). V was clipped by 11 bases and J by 0 bases, with 17 bases between them. The CDR3 extends over 15 amino acids. The CDR3 sequence: CACRIGQYSGNTIYF. The CDR3 DNA reads as TGTGCCTGCCGAATAGGACAGTACTCTGGAAACACCATATATTTT.

The chain is built from TRBV7-3 and TRBJ2-1; D gene uncertain. CDR1 is SGHTA, CDR2 FQGTGA, per germline. The CDR3 extends over 14 amino acids. Trimming pared 0 bases from V and 5 bases from J, leaving 8 bases between. The CDR3 bases are TGTGCCAGCAGCTTAACGACCGGAAACAATGAGCAGTTCTTC. Residues: CASSLTTGNNEQFF.

This chain links TRBV7-8 with TRBJ2-2, with D perhaps TRBD1 or TRBD2 (5 bases each). This CDR3 has 14 amino acids. Trimming removed 4 bases at V and 6 bases at J, with 12 bases between. The V gene's germline CDR1 is SGHVS and CDR2 FQNEAQ. CDR3 region: CASSSIGTAGELFF. The DNA for the CDR3 is TGTGCCAGCAGCTCCATAGGGACGGCCGGGGAGCTGTTTTTT.

There are many counts of this clonotype. The chain couples TRBV6-1 to TRBJ1-2; no clear D. The germline V and J ends were trimmed by 2 bases and 5 bases, with 3 bases remaining between them. This CDR3 has 11 amino acids. From germline, CDR1 is MNHNS and CDR2 SASEGT. CDR3 in amino acids: CASSESYGYTF. The DNA of the CDR3 is TGTGCCAGCAGTGAAAGTTATGGCTACACCTTC.

This clonotype occurred a few times. The chain uses TRBV6-6 and TRBJ2-3, with D unresolved. In germline, CDR1 is MNHNY, CDR2 SVGAGI (reference sequence). This CDR3 is built from 16 residues. Trimming removed 2 bases from V and 0 bases from J, with 12 bases in between. CDR3 coding DNA: TGTGCCAGCAGTTACGGGCGGAGCCCTAGCACAGATACGCAGTATTTT. Residues: CASSYGRSPSTDTQYF.

The sample holds a few counts of this clonotype. The V and J genes are TRBV12-3 or TRBV12-4 and TRBJ1-1; 12 positions match TRBD1. J lost 5 bases, V lost 5 bases, and 6 bases had no gene match. The CDR3 runs to 15 residues. The CDR3 loop is CASSKPGQGATEAFF. DNA for the CDR3: TGTGCCAGCAGTAAACCGGGACAGGGGGCAACTGAAGCTTTCTTT.

The chain combines TRBV28 with TRBJ2-1, with 11 nucleotides matching TRBD2. The CDR3 loop spans 14 amino acids. Trimming at V came to 6 bases and at J to 5 bases, leaving 3 bases not matched to a gene. Germline V lookup: CDR1 MDHEN, CDR2 SYDVKM. CDR3 coding DNA: TGTGCCAGCAGAATAGCGGGAGGGAACAATGAGCAGTTCTTC. This encodes CASRIAGGNNEQFF.

This clonotype turned up a few times. V usage is TRBV14 and J usage is TRBJ2-1, with D uncertain. Trimming left V 0 bases short and J 12 bases short, with 9 bases between. Per the germline V gene, CDR1 is SGHDN and CDR2 is FVKESK. The CDR3 length is 12 residues. The CDR3 nucleotides read TGTGCCAGCAGCCAAGAAGGGCGACGGCAGTTCTTC. This encodes CASSQEGRRQFF.

With respect to this clonotype: At one end, the junction sequence differs from germline, possibly due to a read error. The chain links TRBV7-2 to TRBJ2-1; D ambiguous. This CDR3 contains 13 residues. In germline, CDR1 is SGHTA, CDR2 FQGNSA. CDR3 sequence: CASTLAPPWEQFF. CDR3 in DNA: TGTGCCAGCACCTTAGCCCCGCCCTGGGAGCAGTTCTTC.